The source of this T cell receptor beta chain is a study of T cells after yellow fever vaccination. General study results and limits: Post-booster samples contained most primary-vaccination clones (approximately 96% CD4, almost 90% CD8). Peaking faster, on day 5 versus 15, the secondary response was nonetheless weaker.

Universal primer sites and UMIs were introduced during 5'RACE template-switching synthesis of TCR cDNA. Via MiXCR, TCRdb re-called the 5' RACE reads, giving one row per CDR3 protein. The data hold 300,000 to 400,000 distinct CDR3 sequences, with 12% observed a single time. With respect to this clonotype: Its target is unknown.

CDR3 size: 14 residues. V was shortened by 4 bases and J by 5 bases, with 12 bases between the two germline ends. Germline assignment: CDR1 SGHTA and CDR2 FQGNSA. The source of this sequence is a man between 18 and 35 years old who received the YFV17D yellow fever vaccine. Source: CD4+ T cells sorted from PBMCs, taken 15 days after the yellow fever booster vaccination. This chain links TRBV7-2 with TRBJ1-5; D is perhaps TRBD1 (5 bases). CDR3 DNA: TGTGCCAGCAGCTATTTTAGCAGGGATCAGCCCCAGCATTTT. It encodes CASSYFSRDQPQHF.